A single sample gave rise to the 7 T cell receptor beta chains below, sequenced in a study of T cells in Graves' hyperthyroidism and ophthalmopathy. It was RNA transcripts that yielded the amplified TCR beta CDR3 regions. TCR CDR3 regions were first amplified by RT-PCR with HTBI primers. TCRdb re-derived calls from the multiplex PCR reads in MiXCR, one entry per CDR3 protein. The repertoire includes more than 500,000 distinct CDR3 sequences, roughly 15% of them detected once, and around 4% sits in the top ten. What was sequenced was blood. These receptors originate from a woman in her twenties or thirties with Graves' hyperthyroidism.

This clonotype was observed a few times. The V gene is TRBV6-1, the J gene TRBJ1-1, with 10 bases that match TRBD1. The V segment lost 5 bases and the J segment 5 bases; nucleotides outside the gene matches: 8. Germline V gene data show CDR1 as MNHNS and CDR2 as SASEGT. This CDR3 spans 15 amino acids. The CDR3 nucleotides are TGTGCCAGCAGTCAAGACAGGGGGCGGTGGACTGAAGCTTTCTTT. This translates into CASSQDRGRWTEAFF.

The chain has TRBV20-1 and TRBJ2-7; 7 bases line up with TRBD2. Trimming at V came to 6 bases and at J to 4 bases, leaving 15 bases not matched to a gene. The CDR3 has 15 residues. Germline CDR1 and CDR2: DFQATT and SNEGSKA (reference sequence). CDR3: CSANPRTSLVYEQYF. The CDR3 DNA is TGCAGTGCCAACCCCCGGACTAGTCTAGTGTACGAGCAGTACTTC.

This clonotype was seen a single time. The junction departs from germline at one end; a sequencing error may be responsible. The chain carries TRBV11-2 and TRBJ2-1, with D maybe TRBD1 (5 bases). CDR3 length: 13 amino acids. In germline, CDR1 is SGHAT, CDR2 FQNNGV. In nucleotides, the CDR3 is TGTGCCAGCGGCTTAGCAGGGTTGGATGAGCAGTTCTTC. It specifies CASGLAGLDEQFF.

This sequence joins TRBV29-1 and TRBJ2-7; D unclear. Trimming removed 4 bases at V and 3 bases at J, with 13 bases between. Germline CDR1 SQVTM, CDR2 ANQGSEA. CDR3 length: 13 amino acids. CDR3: CSVGEQALYEQYF. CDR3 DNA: TGCAGCGTTGGAGAGCAGGCGCTCTACGAGCAGTACTTC.

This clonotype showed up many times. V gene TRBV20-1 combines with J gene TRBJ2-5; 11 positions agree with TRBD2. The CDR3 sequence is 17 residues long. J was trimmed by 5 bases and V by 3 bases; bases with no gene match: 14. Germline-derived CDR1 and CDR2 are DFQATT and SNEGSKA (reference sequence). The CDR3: CSARKWRTSGRGETQYF. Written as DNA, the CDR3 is TGCAGTGCTAGGAAATGGAGAACTAGCGGGAGAGGGGAGACCCAGTACTTC.

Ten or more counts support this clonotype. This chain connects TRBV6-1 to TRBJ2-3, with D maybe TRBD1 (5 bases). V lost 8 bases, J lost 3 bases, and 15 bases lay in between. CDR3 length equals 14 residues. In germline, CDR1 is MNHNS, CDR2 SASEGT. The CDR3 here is CASRAGYGTDTQYF. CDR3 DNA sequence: TGTGCCAGCCGCGCAGGGTATGGTACAGATACGCAGTATTTT.

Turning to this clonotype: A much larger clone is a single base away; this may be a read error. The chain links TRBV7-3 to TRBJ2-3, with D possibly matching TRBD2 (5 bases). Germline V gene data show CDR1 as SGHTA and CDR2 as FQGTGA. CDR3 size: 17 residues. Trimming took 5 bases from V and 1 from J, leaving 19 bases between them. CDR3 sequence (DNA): TGTGCCAGCAGCCCCGAATGGACTTGCGGCCGCACAGATACGCAGTATTTT. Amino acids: CASSPEWTCGRTDTQYF.